The text below deals with one TCR beta chain. The data originate from a study of control samples from healthy donors and cancer patients. TCRdb keeps only in-frame clones here, not all; method: immunoSEQ multiplex PCR. The repertoire holds 150,000 to 200,000 clones, with 85% to 95% as singletons. The sequencing sample was made of blood. This TCR came from a middle-aged woman in good health.

The CDR3, as DNA: TGTGCCAGCAGCTTAGGACCCTCCGGGACTATGAACACTGAAGCTTTCTTT. The encoded protein is CASSLGPSGTMNTEAFF. The chain links TRBV7-8 to TRBJ1-1; D perhaps matches TRBD1 (5 bases). Per germline, CDR1 SGHVS and CDR2 FQNEAQ. The CDR3 is made up of 17 amino acids. The V gene lost 1 base and the J gene lost 0 bases, with 15 bases spanning the gap.